The clone carrying this TCR beta chain was recorded at least ten times. The antigen is unknown. MiXCR, applied by TCRdb to the reads, yields one record per CDR3 protein. The sample lists around 310,000 distinct CDR3 sequences, about a sixth seen once, with approximately 12% in the top ten. With 7 bases removed from V and 0 bases from J, the gap between germline ends came to 19 bases. CDR3 length equals 16 residues. The germline V gene encodes CDR1 MDHEN and CDR2 SYDVKM. The source of the sample is a study of T cell repertoires in cytomegalovirus infection. Study at large: Matching HLA type and CMV infection were both indicated by public TCR beta signatures.

Points from the study as a whole: Summed frequency of shared TCR beta families picked out CMV carriers who also had the relevant HLA. HLA-C-restricted CMV clonotypes gave the most frequent clonotype in two of eight donors.

This receptor was obtained from a human donor in good health (CMV status not recorded). Some clones in this sample may be carry-over from other donors' samples. The chain uses TRBV28 and TRBJ2-7; D is possibly TRBD2 (6 bases). The material sequenced was PBMCs. The CDR3 protein is CASKEGGTRGSYEQYF. The CDR3 DNA reads TGTGCCAGCAAGGAGGGAGGAACCCGTGGCTCCTACGAGCAGTACTTC. Drawing the rest from reference TRBV28 and TRBJ2-7, the complete variable domain is DVKVTQSSRYLVKRTGEKVFLECVQDMDHENMFWYRQDPGLGLRLIYFSYDVKMKEKGDIPEGYSVSREKKERFSLILESASTNQTSMYLCASKEGGTRGSYEQYFGPGTRLTVT.